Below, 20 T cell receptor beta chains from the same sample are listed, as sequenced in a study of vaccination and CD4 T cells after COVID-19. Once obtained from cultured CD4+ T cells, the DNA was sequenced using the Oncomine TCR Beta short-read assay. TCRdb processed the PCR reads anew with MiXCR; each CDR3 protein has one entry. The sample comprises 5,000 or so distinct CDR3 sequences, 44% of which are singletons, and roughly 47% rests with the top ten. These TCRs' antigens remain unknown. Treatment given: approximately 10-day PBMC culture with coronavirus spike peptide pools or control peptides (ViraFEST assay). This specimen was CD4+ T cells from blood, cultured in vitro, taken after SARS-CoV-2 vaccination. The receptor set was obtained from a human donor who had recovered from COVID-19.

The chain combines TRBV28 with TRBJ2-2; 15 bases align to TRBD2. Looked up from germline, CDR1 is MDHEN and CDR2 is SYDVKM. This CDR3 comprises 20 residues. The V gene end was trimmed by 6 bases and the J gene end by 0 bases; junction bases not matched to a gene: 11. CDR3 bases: TGTGCCAGCAGACCTCTCCCGGGACTAGCGGGAGGCACGAACACCGGGGAGCTGTTTTTT. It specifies CASRPLPGLAGGTNTGELFF.

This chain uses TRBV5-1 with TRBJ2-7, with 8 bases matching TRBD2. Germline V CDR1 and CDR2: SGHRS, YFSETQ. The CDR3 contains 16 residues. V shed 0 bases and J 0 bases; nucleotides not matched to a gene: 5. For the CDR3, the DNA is TGCGCCAGCAGCTTGGAAGTCCTAGCGGGCTCCTACGAGCAGTACTTC. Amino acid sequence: CASSLEVLAGSYEQYF.

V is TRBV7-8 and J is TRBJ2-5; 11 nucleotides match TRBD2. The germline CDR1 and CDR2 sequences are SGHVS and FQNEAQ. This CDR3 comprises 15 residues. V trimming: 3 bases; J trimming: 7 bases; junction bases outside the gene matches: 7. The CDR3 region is CASSFLLAGEGTQYF. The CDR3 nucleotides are TGTGCCAGCAGCTTCTTACTAGCGGGAGAGGGGACCCAGTACTTC.

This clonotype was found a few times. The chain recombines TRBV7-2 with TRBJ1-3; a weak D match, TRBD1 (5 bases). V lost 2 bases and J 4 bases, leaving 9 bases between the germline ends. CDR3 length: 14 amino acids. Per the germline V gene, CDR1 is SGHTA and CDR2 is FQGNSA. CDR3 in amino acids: CASSLRGKGNTIYF. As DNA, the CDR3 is TGTGCCAGCAGCTTACGGGGGAAGGGAAACACCATATATTTT.

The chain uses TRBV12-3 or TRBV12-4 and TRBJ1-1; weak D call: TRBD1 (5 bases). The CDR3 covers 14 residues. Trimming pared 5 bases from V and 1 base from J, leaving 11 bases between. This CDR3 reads CASSVQQGNTEAFF. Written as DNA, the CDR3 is TGTGCCAGCAGTGTACAGCAGGGGAACACTGAAGCTTTCTTT.

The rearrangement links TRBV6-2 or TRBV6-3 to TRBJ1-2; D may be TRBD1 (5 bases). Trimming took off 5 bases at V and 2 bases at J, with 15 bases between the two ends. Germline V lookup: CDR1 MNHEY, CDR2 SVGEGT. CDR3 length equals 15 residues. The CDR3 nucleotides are TGTGCCAGCAGTGACCGGGACCCTCGAAACTATGGCTACACCTTC. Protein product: CASSDRDPRNYGYTF.

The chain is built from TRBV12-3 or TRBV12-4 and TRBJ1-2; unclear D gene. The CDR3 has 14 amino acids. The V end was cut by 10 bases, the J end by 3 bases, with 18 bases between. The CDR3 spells CATRPGAQHYGYTF. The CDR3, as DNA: TGTGCCACCCGGCCGGGAGCCCAACACTATGGCTACACCTTC.

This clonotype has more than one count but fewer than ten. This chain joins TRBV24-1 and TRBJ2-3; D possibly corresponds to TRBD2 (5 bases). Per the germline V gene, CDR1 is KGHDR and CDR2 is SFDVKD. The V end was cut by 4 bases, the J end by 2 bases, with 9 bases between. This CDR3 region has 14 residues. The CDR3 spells CATSEAGLTDTQYF. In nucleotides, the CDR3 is TGTGCCACCAGTGAGGCGGGCCTCACAGATACGCAGTATTTT.

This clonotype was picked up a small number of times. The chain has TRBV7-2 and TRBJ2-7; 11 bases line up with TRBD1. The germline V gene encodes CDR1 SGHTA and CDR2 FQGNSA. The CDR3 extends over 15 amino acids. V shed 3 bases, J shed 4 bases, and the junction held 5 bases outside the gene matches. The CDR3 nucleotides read TGTGCCAGCAGCTTCGCTGGACAGGGGGCATACGAGCAGTACTTC. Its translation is CASSFAGQGAYEQYF.

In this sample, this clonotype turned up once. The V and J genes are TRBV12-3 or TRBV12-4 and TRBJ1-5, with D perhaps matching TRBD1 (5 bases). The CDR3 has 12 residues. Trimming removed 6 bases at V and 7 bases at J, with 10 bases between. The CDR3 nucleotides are TGTGCCAGCAGCACTCAGGGACAGCCCCAGCATTTT. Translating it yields CASSTQGQPQHF.

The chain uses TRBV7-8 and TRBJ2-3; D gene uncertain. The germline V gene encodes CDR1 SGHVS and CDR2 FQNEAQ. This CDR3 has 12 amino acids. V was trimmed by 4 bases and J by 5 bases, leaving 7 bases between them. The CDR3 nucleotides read TGTGCCAGCAGCTCGACGAGAGATACGCAGTATTTT. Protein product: CASSSTRDTQYF. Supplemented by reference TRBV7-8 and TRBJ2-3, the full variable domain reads GAGVSQSPRYKVAKRGQDVALRCDPISGHVSLFWYQQALGQGPEFLTYFQNEAQLDKSGLPSDRFFAERPEGSVSTLKIQRTQQEDSAVYLCASSSTRDTQYFGPGTRLTVL.

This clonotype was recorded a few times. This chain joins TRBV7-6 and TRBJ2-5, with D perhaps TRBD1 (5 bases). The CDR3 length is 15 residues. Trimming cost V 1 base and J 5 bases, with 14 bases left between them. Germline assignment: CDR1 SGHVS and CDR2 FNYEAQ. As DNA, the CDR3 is TGTGCCAGCAGCTTAGTTCGTGGGGCAGGGGAGACCCAGTACTTC. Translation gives CASSLVRGAGETQYF.

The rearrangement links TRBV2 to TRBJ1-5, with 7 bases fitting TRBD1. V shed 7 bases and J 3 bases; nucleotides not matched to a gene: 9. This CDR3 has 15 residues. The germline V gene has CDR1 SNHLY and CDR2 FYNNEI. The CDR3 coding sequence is TGTGCCAGCAACCCAGACAGGGAGGCCAATCAGCCCCAGCATTTT. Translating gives CASNPDREANQPQHF.

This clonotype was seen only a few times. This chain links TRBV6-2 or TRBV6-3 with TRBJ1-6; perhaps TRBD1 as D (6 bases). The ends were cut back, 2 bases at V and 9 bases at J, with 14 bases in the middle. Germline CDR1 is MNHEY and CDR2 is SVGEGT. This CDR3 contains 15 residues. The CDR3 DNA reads TGTGCCAGCAGTTACGAGGGGACACGAGGTTCACCCCTCCACTTT. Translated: CASSYEGTRGSPLHF.

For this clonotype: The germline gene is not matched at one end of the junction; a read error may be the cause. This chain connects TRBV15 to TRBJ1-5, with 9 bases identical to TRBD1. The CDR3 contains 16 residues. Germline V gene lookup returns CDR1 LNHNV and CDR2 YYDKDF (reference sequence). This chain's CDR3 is CATSRDFGTGNRPQHF. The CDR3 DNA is TGTGCCACCAGCAGAGATTTTGGGACAGGGAATCGGCCCCAGCATTTT.

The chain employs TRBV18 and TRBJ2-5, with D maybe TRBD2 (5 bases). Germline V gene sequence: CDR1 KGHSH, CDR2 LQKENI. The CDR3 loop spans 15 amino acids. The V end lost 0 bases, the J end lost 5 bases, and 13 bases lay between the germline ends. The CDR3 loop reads CASSPPGKPGETQYF. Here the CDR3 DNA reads TGTGCCAGCTCACCACCAGGAAAACCGGGGGAGACCCAGTACTTC.

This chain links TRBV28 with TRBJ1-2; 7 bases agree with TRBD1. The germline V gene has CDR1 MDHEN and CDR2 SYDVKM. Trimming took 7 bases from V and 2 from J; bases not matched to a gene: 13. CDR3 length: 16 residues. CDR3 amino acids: CASIEGATNKNYGYTF. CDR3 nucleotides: TGTGCCAGCATAGAGGGGGCTACGAATAAGAACTATGGCTACACCTTC.

The CDR3 DNA is TGCGCCAGCAGCTTGGAGGTGATGGGGGCCAACACTGAAGCTTTCTTT. Translated: CASSLEVMGANTEAFF. The chain carries TRBV5-1 and TRBJ1-1, with D possibly matching TRBD1 (6 bases). The CDR3 runs 16 residues. With 0 bases removed from V and 2 bases from J, the gap between germline ends came to 14 bases. Per germline, CDR1 SGHRS and CDR2 YFSETQ.

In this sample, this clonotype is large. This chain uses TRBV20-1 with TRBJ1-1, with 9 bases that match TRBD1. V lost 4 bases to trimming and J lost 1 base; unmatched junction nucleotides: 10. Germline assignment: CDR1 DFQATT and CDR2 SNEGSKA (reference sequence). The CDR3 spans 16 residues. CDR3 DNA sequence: TGCAGTGCTAACACCGGGACAGGGCAACCGAACACTGAAGCTTTCTTT. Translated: CSANTGTGQPNTEAFF.

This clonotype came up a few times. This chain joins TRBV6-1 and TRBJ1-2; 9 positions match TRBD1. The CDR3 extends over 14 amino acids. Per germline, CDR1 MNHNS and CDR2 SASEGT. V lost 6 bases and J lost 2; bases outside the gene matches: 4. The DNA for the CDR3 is TGTGCCAGCAGACCGACAGGGGGGAACTATGGCTACACCTTC. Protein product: CASRPTGGNYGYTF.